These 4 T cell receptor beta chains were sequenced from one sample in a study of shared clonotypes between healthy human individuals. The naive CD8 population came from CD45RO-negative cells selected for CCR7, without terminally differentiated effector memory CD45RA+ cells. Produced via immunoSEQ multiplex PCR; TCRdb's table is partial and in-frame only. Of over 2 million clones in the sample, just under 95% were seen once. Sequenced: naive CD8+ T cells sorted from blood. The receptors come from a man younger than 35 in good health.

The CDR3 bases are TGTGCCAGCAGTGTAGAGGGTGGATCCAATGAGCAGTTCTTC. It specifies CASSVEGGSNEQFF. The genes are TRBV28 and TRBJ2-1; weak D call: TRBD2 (5 bases). V gave up 5 bases and J gave up 6 bases, with 14 bases separating them. The germline V gene has CDR1 MDHEN and CDR2 SYDVKM. The length of the CDR3 is 14 residues.

V usage is TRBV6-6 and J usage is TRBJ2-7, with TRBD2 matching over 8 bases. The CDR3 covers 16 residues. The junction had 14 bases not matched to a gene; V was cut back by 7 bases and J by 3 bases. Germline V gives CDR1 MNHNY, CDR2 SVGAGI (reference sequence). The CDR3 coding sequence is TGTGCCAGCATCCCGGGAGGGATTAGCGGGGACTACGAGCAGTACTTC. Protein product: CASIPGGISGDYEQYF.

This chain joins TRBV19 and TRBJ2-7; weak D call: TRBD2 (6 bases). Trimming removed 2 bases from V and 2 bases from J, with 13 bases in between. CDR1 is LNHDA, CDR2 SQIVND, per germline (reference sequence). The CDR3 runs 15 residues. CDR3 residues: CASSINGGGPYEQYF. The CDR3 DNA reads as TGTGCCAGTAGTATAAACGGGGGAGGTCCCTACGAGCAGTACTTC.

This clone came up once. This chain joins TRBV4-2 and TRBJ2-7; 9 positions agree with TRBD1. V dropped 4 bases and J dropped 5; count of bases not matched to a gene: 3. Germline CDR1 and CDR2: LGHNA and YNFKEQ. This CDR3 spans 13 amino acids. CDR3 in amino acids: CASSPGQGNEQYF. The DNA for the CDR3 is TGTGCCAGCAGCCCAGGACAGGGGAACGAGCAGTACTTC.